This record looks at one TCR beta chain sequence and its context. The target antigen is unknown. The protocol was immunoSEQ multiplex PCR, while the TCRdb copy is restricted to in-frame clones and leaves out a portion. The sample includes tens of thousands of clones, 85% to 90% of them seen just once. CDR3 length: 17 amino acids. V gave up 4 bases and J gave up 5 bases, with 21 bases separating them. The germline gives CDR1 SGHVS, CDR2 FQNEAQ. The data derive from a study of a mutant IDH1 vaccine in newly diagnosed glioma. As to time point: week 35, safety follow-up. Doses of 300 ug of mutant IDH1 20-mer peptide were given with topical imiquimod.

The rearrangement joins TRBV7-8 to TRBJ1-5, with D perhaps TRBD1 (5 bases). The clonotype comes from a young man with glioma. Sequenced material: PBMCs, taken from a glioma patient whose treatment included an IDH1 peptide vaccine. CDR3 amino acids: CASSSQGARQGHQPQHF. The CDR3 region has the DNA TGTGCCAGCAGCTCTCAAGGAGCTCGGCAGGGCCATCAGCCCCAGCATTTT.